The sequence of this T cell receptor beta chain was determined in a study of cytomegalovirus exposure and HLA in healthy donors. At the level of the study: Most donors, more than 80% of 398 genotyped, fell in the Caucasian-associated ancestry cluster. Study findings and constraints: As a later analysis showed, a missense DCLRE1C variant was linked to trimming of TCR beta V- and J-genes. In a later analysis, productive TCRs from donors in an Asian-associated ancestry cluster reportedly carried fewer N-insertions than the cohort mean. A further, later analysis showed that HLA-associated TCR beta chains (compared with equally common others) were more clonally expanded.

As for this clone: The antigen remains unidentified.

The V and J ends lost 5 bases and 8 bases, in that order; junction bases with no gene match: 10. The CDR3 is 14 residues long. Germline V lookup: CDR1 SEHNR, CDR2 FQNEAQ (reference sequence). The primer mix had 60 Vbeta and 13 Jbeta primers. Produced via immunoSEQ multiplex PCR; TCRdb's table is partial and in-frame only. This table holds around 55,000 clones. The TCR originated in a man in his fifties or sixties in good health and CMV-seropositive. Sequencing was carried out using PBMCs. V and J are TRBV7-9 and TRBJ1-1; TRBD1 matches at 8 bases. The CDR3 nucleotides are TGTGCCAGCAGCGAAACGACAGGGGCGGACGAAGCTTTCTTT. It is translated as CASSETTGADEAFF.